This T cell receptor beta chain came from a study of blood T cell repertoires in COVID-19. Study overall: Samples representing acute and convalescent COVID-19 were sourced from the United States, Italy and Spain. T cells, B-cell-depleted T cells, or PBMCs provided the cDNA or gDNA that served as material.

V lost 4 bases, J lost 11 bases, and 18 bases lay in between. Germline-derived CDR1 and CDR2 are SNHLY and FYNNEI. The CDR3 is made up of 15 amino acids. Original analysis: It was from reference gene primer amplification that nucleated cell counts were estimated. Produced via immunoSEQ multiplex PCR; TCRdb's table is partial and in-frame only. Clone size and the V and J calls come from that table; the DNA yielded D and trimming. The repertoire consists of about 120,000 clones, with 70% to 90% occurring once and the leading ten covering about 1.2%. This sequence was found in a woman of 80 years or more with acute or convalescent COVID-19. The sequenced sample was peripheral blood. This sequence joins TRBV2 and TRBJ1-6; D is possibly TRBD1 (5 bases). The chain's CDR3 is CASSGSGTRLAPLHF. The CDR3 nucleotides read TGTGCCAGCAGTGGGTCCGGGACTCGGCTGGCACCCCTCCACTTT.